A single sample gave rise to the 3 T cell receptor beta chains below, sequenced in a study of neoadjuvant nivolumab and ipilimumab in lung cancer. This table comes from immunoSEQ multiplex PCR, and its TCRdb copy is limited to in-frame clones, with some not included. The sample lists approximately 7,000 clones, over 80% seen once, with roughly 4.5% in the top ten. Sequenced material: tumor tissue, taken after neoadjuvant nivolumab, alone or with ipilimumab, at or shortly before surgery. These receptors all come from an adult with non-small cell lung cancer.

V gene TRBV6-1 combines with J gene TRBJ1-1, with D hard to call. This CDR3 region has 12 residues. CDR1 and CDR2 from the germline V gene are MNHNS and SASEGT. Trimming cost V 5 bases and J 0 bases, with 4 bases left between them. CDR3: CASSPLNTEAFF. The CDR3 region has the DNA TGTGCCAGCAGTCCGTTGAACACTGAAGCTTTCTTT.

The chain is built from TRBV7-6 and TRBJ2-1, with D hard to call. Trimming stripped 5 bases from V and 4 bases from J, with 15 bases between. The germline V gene encodes CDR1 SGHVS and CDR2 FNYEAQ. The CDR3 contains 15 residues. CDR3 nucleotide sequence: TGTGCCAGCAGCCGAAGGAGTAAACATTACAATGAGCAGTTCTTC. Translation gives CASSRRSKHYNEQFF.

CDR3 DNA sequence: TGCGCCAGCAGCTACTGGACAGGGGGCGCTTATAATTCACCCCTCCACTTT. As protein: CASSYWTGGAYNSPLHF. V gene TRBV4-1 combines with J gene TRBJ1-6; 11 bases line up with TRBD1. From germline, CDR1 is MGHRA and CDR2 YSYEKL. This CDR3 is built from 17 residues. Unmatched junction bases numbered 7, after V lost 5 bases and J lost 4 bases.